A single sample gave rise to the 14 T cell receptor beta chains below, sequenced in a study of blood T cells in healthy people across ages. Primed by a sample-barcoded 5' primer and a J-beta primer mix, a second PCR proceeded for roughly 7 to 12 cycles. TCRdb analysed the 5' RACE reads with MiXCR anew, one entry per CDR3 protein. The data hold 380,000 or so distinct CDR3 sequences, with about 49% observed a single time. Sequencing input: blood. These receptors came from a man aged 55 to 70 in good health.

The chain employs TRBV4-3 and TRBJ2-6; tentatively, D is TRBD2 (6 bases). The ends were cut back, 4 bases at V and 2 bases at J, with 18 bases in the middle. CDR1 LGHNA and CDR2 YSLEER come from the germline V gene. The CDR3 contains 18 residues. The CDR3: CASSPQGGTATGANVLTF. The CDR3 nucleotides read TGCGCCAGCAGCCCCCAGGGAGGAACCGCCACTGGGGCCAACGTCCTGACTTTC.

The chain recombines TRBV20-1 with TRBJ2-7; D is possibly TRBD1 (5 bases). The CDR3 covers 13 residues. The V end lost 3 bases, the J end lost 7 bases, and 16 bases lay between the germline ends. The germline gives CDR1 DFQATT, CDR2 SNEGSKA (reference sequence). The CDR3 nucleotides are TGCAGTGCTAGGAGCTGGCAGGGCCGAGAGCAGTACTTC. Protein product: CSARSWQGREQYF.

The rearrangement links TRBV28 to TRBJ2-4, with 7 bases aligning to TRBD2. Near its end, the DNA agrees better with TRBJ2-7, so the J call may be wrong. This CDR3 has 12 residues. Germline V CDR1 and CDR2: MDHEN, SYDVKM. The CDR3 loop is CASQRDSYEQYF. The CDR3 region has the DNA TGTGCCAGCCAGCGGGATTCCTACGAGCAGTACTTC.

To note about this clonotype: Possible read error: a much larger clone is one base away. This chain uses TRBV6-1 with TRBJ2-5; D possibly corresponds to TRBD1 (6 bases). Germline lookup yields CDR1 MNHNS and CDR2 SASEGT. The V end was cut by 7 bases, the J end by 2 bases, with 20 bases between. CDR3 length equals 16 residues. Here the CDR3 DNA reads TGTGCCAGCACCCAGGGGAGTAGGGCCGGGCAAGAGACCCAGTACTTC. Amino acid sequence: CASTQGSRAGQETQYF.

In the case of this clonotype: This sequence may be a read error, since a much larger clone differs from it by one base. The V call is TRBV11-2, the J call TRBJ2-1; 10 bases are a match to TRBD2. CDR3 length: 15 residues. The ends lost 4 bases at V and 7 bases at J; junction bases unmatched: 7. CDR1 and CDR2 (germline): SGHAT, FQNNGV. This CDR3 reads CASSSPSGRGNEQFF. In DNA form, the CDR3 reads TGTGCCAGCAGCTCACCTAGCGGGAGAGGGAATGAGCAGTTCTTC.

The chain links TRBV7-9 to TRBJ2-7; D gene ambiguous. V lost 1 base to trimming and J lost 6 bases, with 13 bases between them. Germline CDR1 reads SEHNR; CDR2 reads FQNEAQ (reference sequence). CDR3 length: 14 amino acids. CDR3 amino acids: CASSLVSTTGEQYF. CDR3 DNA: TGTGCCAGCAGCTTAGTTTCCACGACGGGCGAGCAGTACTTC.

The rearrangement uses TRBV3-1 and TRBJ2-7; D ambiguous. From germline, CDR1 is LGHDT and CDR2 YNNKEL (reference sequence). Deletions cut 0 bases from V and 7 bases from J, with 16 bases between. This CDR3 is built from 15 residues. CDR3 DNA sequence: TGTGCCAGCAGCCAAGAGGGCGGTCCACGGAATGAGCAGTACTTC. As protein: CASSQEGGPRNEQYF.

This clonotype was observed a handful of times. The germline gene is not matched at one end of the junction; a read error may be the cause. The chain employs TRBV7-9 and TRBJ2-6; maybe TRBD1 (6 bases). The CDR3 consists of 16 residues. Germline V gene sequence: CDR1 SEHNR, CDR2 FQNEAQ (reference sequence). This CDR3 is CASNLYTGSGANVLTF. In nucleotides, the CDR3 is TGTGCCAGCAACTTATACACAGGGTCTGGGGCCAACGTCCTGACTTTC.

This rearrangement joins TRBV3-1 to TRBJ1-4; D remains unclear. CDR1 and CDR2 from the germline V gene are LGHDT and YNNKEL (reference sequence). This CDR3 region has 12 residues. Trimming removed 8 bases at V and 10 bases at J, with 14 bases between. The CDR3 protein is CASGKRVGKLFF. For the CDR3, the DNA is TGTGCCAGCGGAAAACGGGTGGGAAAACTGTTTTTT.

This clonotype appeared a few times. This chain connects TRBV25-1 to TRBJ2-1; D is uncertain. V was clipped by 1 base and J by 6 bases, with 10 bases between them. The CDR3 sequence is 14 residues long. The germline V gene encodes CDR1 MGHDK and CDR2 SYGVNS. CDR3 protein: CASSESHIGNEQFF. In DNA form, the CDR3 reads TGTGCCAGCAGTGAATCCCACATAGGCAATGAGCAGTTCTTC.

The rearrangement uses TRBV4-3 and TRBJ2-1; no clear D. Germline CDR1 LGHNA, CDR2 YSLEER. Trimming left V 3 bases short and J 9 bases short, with 15 bases between. There are 14 residues in the CDR3. In DNA form, the CDR3 reads TGCGCCAGCAGCCACCTCGGCCGTAAGGTTGAGCAGTTCTTC. This translates into CASSHLGRKVEQFF.

V is TRBV4-2 and J is TRBJ2-5; D remains ambiguous. The DNA end lines up better with TRBJ2-7; the J call may be wrong. CDR3 length equals 13 residues. Germline V gene sequence: CDR1 LGHNA, CDR2 YNFKEQ. The CDR3 is CASSQVPSNEQYF. In nucleotides, the CDR3 is TGTGCCAGCAGCCAAGTTCCAAGTAACGAGCAGTACTTC.

This clonotype was seen a few times. The chain couples TRBV7-2 to TRBJ2-3; tentatively, D is TRBD1 (6 bases). Germline V lookup: CDR1 SGHTA, CDR2 FQGNSA. The V gene lost 7 bases and the J gene lost 4 bases, with 24 bases spanning the gap. The CDR3 contains 17 residues. CDR3 DNA sequence: TGTGCCAGCACCAGAAGGACCGGACAGATTGGGTCAGATACGCAGTATTTT. Amino acids: CASTRRTGQIGSDTQYF.

This rearrangement joins TRBV3-1 to TRBJ2-2; 10 bases map to TRBD2. Germline V gene sequence: CDR1 LGHDT, CDR2 YNNKEL (reference sequence). This CDR3 is 19 amino acids long. J gave up 0 bases and V 1 base, and 8 bases lay outside the gene matches. CDR3 region: CASSQVASGGPSNTGELFF. The CDR3 coding sequence is TGTGCCAGCAGCCAAGTGGCTAGCGGGGGCCCTTCGAACACCGGGGAGCTGTTTTTT.